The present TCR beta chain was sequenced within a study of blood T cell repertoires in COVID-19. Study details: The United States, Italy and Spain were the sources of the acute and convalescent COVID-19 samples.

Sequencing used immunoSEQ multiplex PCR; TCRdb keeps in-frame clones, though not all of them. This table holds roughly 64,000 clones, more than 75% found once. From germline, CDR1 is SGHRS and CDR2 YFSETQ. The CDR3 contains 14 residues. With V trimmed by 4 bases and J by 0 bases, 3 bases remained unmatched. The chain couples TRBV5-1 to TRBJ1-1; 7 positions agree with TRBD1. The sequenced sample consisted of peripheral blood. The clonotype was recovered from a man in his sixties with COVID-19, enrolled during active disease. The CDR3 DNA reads TGCGCCAGCAGCCTTACAGGGGTGAACACTGAAGCTTTCTTT. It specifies CASSLTGVNTEAFF.